Listed below are T cell receptor beta chains from one sample, sequenced in a study of shared clonotypes between healthy human individuals. Clones were sequenced by immunoSEQ multiplex PCR, and TCRdb holds only the in-frame ones, with some missing. The top ten clones hold around 1.7% of a sample with millions of clones, about 93% of them seen once. The specimen was naive CD8+ T cells from PBMCs. The origin of the receptors is a man between 18 and 35 years old in good health. Some clones in this sample may be carry-over from other donors' samples. The CDR3 runs from the conserved cysteine through the conserved F or W. D genes are given only for firm matches. Expanded clones get a size class; other rows say once, few or many, or leave the size out.

d_call,v_call,clone_size,cdr3_length,j_call,cdr3_nt,cdr3_aa
TRBD2,TRBV7-3,once,15,TRBJ2-1,TGTGCCAGCAGCTTACTAGCGGGGACCTACAATGAGCAGTTCTTC,CASSLLAGTYNEQFF
-,TRBV11-2,-,14,TRBJ2-7,TGTGCCAGCAGCGGGACGGGACGGGACTACGAGCAGTACTTC,CASSGTGRDYEQYF
-,TRBV6-5,-,13,TRBJ1-1,TGTGCCAGCAGGGCCCGGCGGTCAGATGAAGCTTTCTTT,CASRARRSDEAFF
TRBD2,TRBV28,-,14,TRBJ2-7,TGTGCCAGCAGTTTTGGGAGGGAGATCTACGAGCAGTACTTC,CASSFGREIYEQYF
-,TRBV6-1,-,17,TRBJ2-7,TGTGCCAGCAGTGAAGCGCTATTAGTTATTCGGTCCTACGAGCAGTACTTC,CASSEALLVIRSYEQYF
-,TRBV5-1,-,15,TRBJ2-5,TGCGCCAGCAGCTGGCCAGTCGAGGGGCCAGAGACCCAGTACTTC,CASSWPVEGPETQYF
-,TRBV10-3,-,13,TRBJ2-7,TGTGCCATCAGTGAGTTCTCGAGCCTGGGGCAGTACTTC,CAISEFSSLGQYF
-,TRBV25-1,-,14,TRBJ1-1,TGTGCCAGCAGTGAATACGGGGGGCTCGCTGAAGCTTTCTTT,CASSEYGGLAEAFF
-,TRBV7-2,-,19,TRBJ2-2,TGTGCCAGCAGCCACCCTAGGCAGGAGATGGACGCGAACACCGGGGAGCTGTTTTTT,CASSHPRQEMDANTGELFF
TRBD2,TRBV5-5,-,16,TRBJ2-1,TGTGCCAGCAGCTTGAATTGGCTAGCGGATTACAATGAGCAGTTCTTC,CASSLNWLADYNEQFF
TRBD2,TRBV10-1,-,15,TRBJ2-7,TGCGCCAGCAGTGATCGGACAGCGGGAGGGAACTGCCGGGACTTC,CASSDRTAGGNCRDF
TRBD2,TRBV7-8,-,14,TRBJ2-7,TGTGCCAGCAGCTTACGCAGCGGGAGGGGCGAGCAGTACTTC,CASSLRSGRGEQYF
-,TRBV6-1,once,15,TRBJ2-7,TGTGCCAGCAGACCTGGACAGTTCCCCTCCTACGAGCAGTACTTC,CASRPGQFPSYEQYF
-,TRBV6-1,-,15,TRBJ1-4,TGTGCCAGCAGTGAATTGGGGCAGAGGAATGAAAAACTGTTTTTT,CASSELGQRNEKLFF
-,TRBV30,-,14,TRBJ2-7,TGTGCCTGGAGTGTACCTGAAAGACGAAAAGAGCAGTACTTC,CAWSVPERRKEQYF
TRBD2,TRBV27,-,19,TRBJ2-7,TGTGCCAGTGAGGCCCCCGAGGGACTAGCGGGACATAGTTCCTACGAGCAGTACTTC,CASEAPEGLAGHSSYEQYF
-,TRBV9,-,13,TRBJ2-7,TGTGCCAGCAGCGTAGCCCACAAAGAAGAGCAGTACTTC,CASSVAHKEEQYF
-,TRBV27,-,16,TRBJ1-2,TGTGCCAGCAGTCCCACCTCTGGTGATTCTAACTATGGCTACACCTTC,CASSPTSGDSNYGYTF
-,TRBV27,-,14,TRBJ2-1,TGTGCCAGCAAGGCCCTTGGGGCCTACAATGAGCAGTTCTTC,CASKALGAYNEQFF
-,TRBV28,-,15,TRBJ2-7,TGTGCCAGCAGTTTACGGCTAGCGCGACACTACGAGCAGTACTTC,CASSLRLARHYEQYF
TRBD2,TRBV7-9,-,15,TRBJ2-1,TGTGCCAGCAGTCCCGGGGGCGGGGGGCACAATGAGCAGTTCTTC,CASSPGGGGHNEQFF
-,TRBV19,-,15,TRBJ1-2,TGTGCCAGTAGTATAGGAGGCAGACCCAACTATGGCTACACCTTC,CASSIGGRPNYGYTF
TRBD2,TRBV5-1,-,13,TRBJ2-1,TGCGCCAGCGGGGAGGGATCCTACAATGAGCAGTTCTTC,CASGEGSYNEQFF
TRBD1,TRBV27,-,16,TRBJ1-2,TGTGCCAGCAGTCCTGATAGACAGGGATCCAACTATGGCTACACCTTC,CASSPDRQGSNYGYTF
TRBD2,TRBV18,-,13,TRBJ2-1,TGTGCCAGCTCACCGACTAGCCCTAATGAGCAGTTCTTC,CASSPTSPNEQFF
-,TRBV28,once,16,TRBJ2-1,TGTGCCAGCAGTTCCTGGACCCGCAGCTCCTACAATGAGCAGTTCTTC,CASSSWTRSSYNEQFF
-,TRBV6-5,-,15,TRBJ2-4,TGTGCCAGCAGTATCTCCGGGGAGGCCAAAAACATTCAGTACTTC,CASSISGEAKNIQYF
-,TRBV10-1,-,12,TRBJ1-2,TGCGCCACCTATTCCCTCGTCGATGGCTACACCTTC,CATYSLVDGYTF
TRBD2,TRBV6-6,-,16,TRBJ2-7,TGTGCCAGCAGTTATTCGGGTCGGGGGGGGCACTACGAGCAGTACTTC,CASSYSGRGGHYEQYF
-,TRBV9,-,14,TRBJ2-2,TGTGCCAGCATGTATGGGAGCAACACCGGGGAGCTGTTTTTT,CASMYGSNTGELFF
-,TRBV7-9,once,13,TRBJ2-4,TGTGCCAGCAGCTCCGAGCTGATAAACATTCAGTACTTC,CASSSELINIQYF
TRBD2,TRBV7-9,-,15,TRBJ2-1,TGTGCCAGCAGCACACTAGCGGGGTTCTACAATGAGCAGTTCTTC,CASSTLAGFYNEQFF
-,TRBV15,-,16,TRBJ2-7,TGTGCCACCAGCGGCCTGATGGTGGGAGATAAGGCCGAGCAGTACTTC,CATSGLMVGDKAEQYF
TRBD1,TRBV11-3,-,16,TRBJ2-3,TGTGCCAGCAGCTCAACACCGGGACAGAGCACAGATACGCAGTATTTT,CASSSTPGQSTDTQYF
TRBD2,TRBV11-1,-,15,TRBJ2-3,TGTGCCAGCAGCTCCGGTAGCGGGAGCTGGTATACGCAGTATTTT,CASSSGSGSWYTQYF
-,TRBV28,-,19,TRBJ2-7,TGTGCCAGCAGTTTATCCCCTTACACCCGAGGGATTCCGGGCCACGAGCAGTACTTC,CASSLSPYTRGIPGHEQYF
TRBD1,TRBV4-1,-,16,TRBJ2-7,TGCGCCAGCAGCCAAGTAACAGGACAGGGGGCCTACGAGCAGTACTTC,CASSQVTGQGAYEQYF
TRBD1,TRBV19,-,15,TRBJ1-4,TGTGCCAGTAGTGACCCGGGACAGCTGTACGAAAAACTGTTTTTT,CASSDPGQLYEKLFF
-,TRBV9,-,15,TRBJ2-5,TGTGCCAGCAGCGCATCCTGGCCAAGCCAAGAGACCCAGTACTTC,CASSASWPSQETQYF
-,TRBV4-2,-,12,TRBJ2-1,TGTGCCAGCAGCCCCTGGAACAGTGAGCAGTTCTTC,CASSPWNSEQFF
TRBD1,TRBV27,-,15,TRBJ2-2,TGTGCCAGCGGACTGACAGGGGGAGTACCCGGGGAGCTGTTTTTT,CASGLTGGVPGELFF
TRBD1,TRBV11-2,-,17,TRBJ1-1,TGTGCCAGCAGCTCGCCCGGGACAGGGGACATGAACACTGAAGCTTTCTTT,CASSSPGTGDMNTEAFF
-,TRBV15,-,16,TRBJ2-3,TGTGCCACCAGCAGGACAGGCTCACGGATGTCAGATACGCAGTATTTT,CATSRTGSRMSDTQYF
-,TRBV5-1,once,12,TRBJ1-1,TGCGCCAGCAGCCGGGGGGCGACTGAAGCTTTCTTT,CASSRGATEAFF
-,TRBV6-1,-,14,TRBJ1-5,TGTGCCAGCGAAAAGAGGGGTAGCAATCAGCCCCAGCATTTT,CASEKRGSNQPQHF
-,TRBV10-2,-,16,TRBJ2-1,TGCGCCAGCCTGTCAAGGGGCCCTTTCGACTACAATGAGCAGTTCTTC,CASLSRGPFDYNEQFF